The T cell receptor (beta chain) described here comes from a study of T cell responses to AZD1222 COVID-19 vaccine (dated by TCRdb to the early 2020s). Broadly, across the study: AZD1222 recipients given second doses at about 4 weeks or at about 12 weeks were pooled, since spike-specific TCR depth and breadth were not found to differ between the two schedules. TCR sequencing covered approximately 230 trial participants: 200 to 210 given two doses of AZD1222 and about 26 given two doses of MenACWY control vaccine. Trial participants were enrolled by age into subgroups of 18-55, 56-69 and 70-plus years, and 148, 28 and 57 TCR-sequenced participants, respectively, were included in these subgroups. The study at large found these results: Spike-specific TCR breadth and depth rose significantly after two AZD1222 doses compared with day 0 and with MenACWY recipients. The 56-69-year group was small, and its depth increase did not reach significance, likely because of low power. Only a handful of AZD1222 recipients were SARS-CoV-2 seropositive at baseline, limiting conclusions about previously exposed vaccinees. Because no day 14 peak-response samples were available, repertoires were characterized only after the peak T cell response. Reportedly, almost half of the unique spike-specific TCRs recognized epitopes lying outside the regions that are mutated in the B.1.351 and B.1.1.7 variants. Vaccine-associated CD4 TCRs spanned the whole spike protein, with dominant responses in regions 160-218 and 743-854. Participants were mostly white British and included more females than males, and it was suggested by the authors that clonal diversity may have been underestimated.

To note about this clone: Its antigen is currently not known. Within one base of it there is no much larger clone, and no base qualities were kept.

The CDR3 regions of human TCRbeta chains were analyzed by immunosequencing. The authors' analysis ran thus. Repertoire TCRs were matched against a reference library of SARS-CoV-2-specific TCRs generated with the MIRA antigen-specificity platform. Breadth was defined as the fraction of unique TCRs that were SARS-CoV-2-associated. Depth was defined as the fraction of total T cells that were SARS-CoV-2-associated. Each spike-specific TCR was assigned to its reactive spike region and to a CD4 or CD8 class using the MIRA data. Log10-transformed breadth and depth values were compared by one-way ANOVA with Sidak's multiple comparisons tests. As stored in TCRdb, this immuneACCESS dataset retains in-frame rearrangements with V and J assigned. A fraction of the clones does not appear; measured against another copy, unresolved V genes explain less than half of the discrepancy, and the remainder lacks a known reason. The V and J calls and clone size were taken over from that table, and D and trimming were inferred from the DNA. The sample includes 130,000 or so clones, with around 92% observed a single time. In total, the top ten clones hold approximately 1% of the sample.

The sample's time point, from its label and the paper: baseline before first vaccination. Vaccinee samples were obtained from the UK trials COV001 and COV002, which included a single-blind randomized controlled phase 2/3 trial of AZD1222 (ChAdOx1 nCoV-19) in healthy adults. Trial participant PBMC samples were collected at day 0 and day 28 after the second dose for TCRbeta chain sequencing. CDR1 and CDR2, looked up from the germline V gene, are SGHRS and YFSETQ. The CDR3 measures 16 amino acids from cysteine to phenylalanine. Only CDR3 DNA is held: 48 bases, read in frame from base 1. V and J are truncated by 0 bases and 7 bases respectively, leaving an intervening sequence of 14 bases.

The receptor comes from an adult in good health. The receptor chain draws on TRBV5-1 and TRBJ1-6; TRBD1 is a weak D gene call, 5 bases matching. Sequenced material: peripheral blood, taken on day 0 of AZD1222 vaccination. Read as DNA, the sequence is TGCGCCAGCAGCTTGGAGGGCTCCGAGGGGAATTCACCCCTCCACTTT. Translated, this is CASSLEGSEGNSPLHF.